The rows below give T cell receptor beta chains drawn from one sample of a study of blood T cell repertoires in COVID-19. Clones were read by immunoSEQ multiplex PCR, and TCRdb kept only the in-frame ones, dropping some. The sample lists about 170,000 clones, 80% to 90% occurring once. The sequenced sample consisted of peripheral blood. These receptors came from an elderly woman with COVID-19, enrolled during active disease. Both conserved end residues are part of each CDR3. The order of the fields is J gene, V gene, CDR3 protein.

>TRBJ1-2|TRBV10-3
CAISVQNNYGYTF
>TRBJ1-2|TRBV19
CASSTRDTGYTF
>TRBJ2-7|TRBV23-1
CASSHPRVYPWRPQFYEQYF
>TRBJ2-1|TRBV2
CASSVLAGQVEQFF
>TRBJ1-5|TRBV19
CASSLRLLVTSNQPQHF
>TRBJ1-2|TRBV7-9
CASSLTSITGYTF
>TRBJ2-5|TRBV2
CASSELAGGRGAQETQYF
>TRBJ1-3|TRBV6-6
CASSPPAGGAGGNTIYF
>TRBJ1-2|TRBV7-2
CASRPGGLGGYTF
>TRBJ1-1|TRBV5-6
CASSASGFFKGEAFF
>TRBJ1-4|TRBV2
CASMKEAVLFF
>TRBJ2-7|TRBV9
CASSVDPGGVIYEQYF
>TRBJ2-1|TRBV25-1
CASSEYWGPQFF
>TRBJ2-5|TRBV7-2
CASSLAVWTSGRETQYF